This T cell receptor beta chain was obtained from a study of shared clonotypes between healthy human individuals. The method was immunoSEQ multiplex PCR; TCRdb's version includes in-frame clones alone and lacks a portion of them. The profile covers more than 1.2 million clones, with 98% to 99% appearing a single time and around 0.33% taken by the ten largest. V shed 1 base and J 1 base; nucleotides not matched to a gene: 2. The CDR3 has 14 residues. Germline values: CDR1 SGHRS, CDR2 YFSETQ. The sequenced sample consisted of naive CD4+ T cells sorted from blood. Subset denoted: CD45RA+ positively selected. J is TRBJ2-7 and V is TRBV5-1; 7 positions match TRBD2. The clonotype comes from a man aged 25 to 40 in good health. For the CDR3, the DNA is TGCGCCAGCAGCTTGTTGGGGGGGTCCTACGAGCAGTACTTC. Protein product: CASSLLGGSYEQYF. The full variable domain, its missing parts supplied by reference TRBV5-1 and TRBJ2-7, is KAGVTQTPRYLIKTRGQQVTLSCSPISGHRSVSWYQQTPGQGLQFLFEYFSETQRNKGNFPGRFSGRQFSNSRSEMNVSTLELGDSALYLCASSLLGGSYEQYFGPGTRLTVT.